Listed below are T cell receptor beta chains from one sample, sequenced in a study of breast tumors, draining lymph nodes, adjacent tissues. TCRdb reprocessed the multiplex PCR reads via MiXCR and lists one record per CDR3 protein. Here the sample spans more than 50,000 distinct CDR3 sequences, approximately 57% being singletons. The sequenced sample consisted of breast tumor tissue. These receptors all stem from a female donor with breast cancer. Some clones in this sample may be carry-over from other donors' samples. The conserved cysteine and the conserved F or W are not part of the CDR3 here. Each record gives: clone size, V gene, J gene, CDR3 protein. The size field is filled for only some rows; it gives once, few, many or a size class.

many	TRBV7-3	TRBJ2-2	ASSPTGGPNTGELF
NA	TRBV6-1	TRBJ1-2	ASSQEGQIGFGYT
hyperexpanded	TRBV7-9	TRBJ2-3	ASSAGLAGAADTQY
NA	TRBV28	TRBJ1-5	ASSLRGWPQH
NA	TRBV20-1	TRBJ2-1	SASYYLGEDEQF
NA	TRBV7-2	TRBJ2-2	ASSDWDRSTGELF
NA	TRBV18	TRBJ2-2	ASSSEEGEDTGELF
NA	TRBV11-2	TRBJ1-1	ASSPGVWNTEAF
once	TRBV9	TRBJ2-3	ASSGWEPSGDTQY
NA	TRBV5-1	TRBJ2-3	ASSLVPKGGGKVVTDTQY
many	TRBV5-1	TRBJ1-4	ASSSSDGGGNEKLF
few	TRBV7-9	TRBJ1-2	ASSLGNSNYGYT
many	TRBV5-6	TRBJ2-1	ASSYLAGGDNEQF
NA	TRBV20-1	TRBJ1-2	SLRDRGRDYGYT
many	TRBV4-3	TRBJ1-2	ASSQYTGSNYGYT
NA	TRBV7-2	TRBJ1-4	ASSLRGQGDEKLF
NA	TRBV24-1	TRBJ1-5	ATSDLGDQPQH
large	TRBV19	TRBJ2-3	ASSFGTSGSVRDTQY
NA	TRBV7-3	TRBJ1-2	ASSPRGAGIYGYI
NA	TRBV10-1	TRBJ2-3	ASSEQRGDSDTQY
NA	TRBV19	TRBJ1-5	ASALTGTGNQPQH
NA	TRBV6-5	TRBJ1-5	ALPRWQLGTSGRAQH
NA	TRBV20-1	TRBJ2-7	SALHRKRRYEQY
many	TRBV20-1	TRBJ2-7	SARDQGDRDLYEQY
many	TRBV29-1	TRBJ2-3	SVEELAGGPDTQY
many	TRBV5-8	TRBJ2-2	ASSGTAAQNTGELF